The 13 T cell receptor beta chains given below trace back to one sample, sequenced in a study of T cell responses to AZD1222 COVID-19 vaccine (dated by TCRdb to the early 2020s). Library generation was performed with the immunoSEQ multiplex PCR assay. The table comes from immuneACCESS by way of TCRdb, which keeps in-frame sequences with V and J called. Part of the clones is missing from these tables; in studies checked, under half for an unresolved V gene and the rest for unknown reasons. The table for this sample lists about 140,000 clones; 90% of them were counted only once. The top ten clonotypes cover about 3% of the sample. What the time point label conveys for this sample: baseline before first vaccination. The specimen was peripheral blood, collected on day 0 of AZD1222 vaccination. These TCRs come from an adult in good health.

This clone was counted between two and nine times. The chain employs TRBV5-1 and TRBJ1-1; no reliable D call. This CDR3 comprises 12 residues. Between the trimmed V and J ends, which lost 4 bases and 5 bases, there was a span of 9 bases. Germline CDR1 is SGHRS and CDR2 is YFSETQ. CDR3 coding DNA: TGCGCCAGCAGCGCAATTAGGACTGAAGCTTTCTTT. Its protein is CASSAIRTEAFF.

The gene calls are TRBV10-3 and TRBJ1-3, with D unclear. This CDR3 has 16 amino acids. Germline CDR1 and CDR2: ENHRY and SYGVKD. Trimming left V 0 bases short and J 1 base short, with 10 bases between. CDR3 in amino acids: CAISESGYHSGNTIYF. The CDR3 nucleotides are TGTGCCATCAGTGAGTCTGGGTACCATTCTGGAAACACCATATATTTT.

J is TRBJ1-1 and V is TRBV29-1; 10 bases fit TRBD1. Germline assignment: CDR1 SQVTM and CDR2 ANQGSEA. The CDR3 extends over 13 amino acids. V lost 7 bases to trimming and J lost 3 bases; unmatched junction nucleotides: 5. CDR3 protein: CSARQGADTEAFF. In DNA form, the CDR3 reads TGCAGCGCCAGACAGGGGGCGGACACTGAAGCTTTCTTT. Full variable domain (remainder filled in from reference TRBV29-1 and TRBJ1-1): SAVISQKPSRDICQRGTSLTIQCQVDSQVTMMFWYRQQPGQSLTLIATANQGSEATYESGFVIDKFPISRPNLTFSTLTVSNMSPEDSSIYLCSARQGADTEAFFGQGTRLTVV.

The rearrangement joins TRBV13 to TRBJ1-1; D call uncertain. Trimming took off 0 bases at V and 4 bases at J, with 12 bases between the two ends. This CDR3 spans 15 amino acids. Germline V gene lookup returns CDR1 PRHDT and CDR2 FYEKMQ (reference sequence). For the CDR3, the DNA is TGTGCCAGCAGCTTAGGCTACATGTGGAGCACTGAAGCTTTCTTT. Protein product: CASSLGYMWSTEAFF.

The rearrangement joins TRBV11-3 to TRBJ1-4; D not certain. This CDR3 comprises 16 residues. Trimming took 6 bases from V and 7 from J, leaving 21 bases between them. Germline CDR1 and CDR2: SGHNT and YENEEA. The CDR3 sequence: CASSRVPRFSSEKLFF. The CDR3 DNA sequence: TGTGCCAGCAGTCGTGTGCCGAGGTTTTCTTCTGAAAAACTGTTTTTT.

The chain joins TRBV5-1 to TRBJ1-1; unclear D gene. Trimming shortened V by 4 bases and J by 1 base, and 11 bases separated the two germline ends. Germline-derived CDR1 and CDR2 are SGHRS and YFSETQ. CDR3 size: 14 residues. CDR3: CASSRGRTNTEAFF. In nucleotides, the CDR3 is TGCGCCAGCAGCCGAGGACGGACGAACACTGAAGCTTTCTTT.

The chain couples TRBV5-1 to TRBJ2-1; no definite D call. This CDR3 has 14 residues. V lost 4 bases to trimming and J lost 5 bases, with 13 bases between them. Germline V gene data show CDR1 as SGHRS and CDR2 as YFSETQ. CDR3 nucleotides: TGCGCCAGCAGCCAGTTCAGGCAGAACAATGAGCAGTTCTTC. Amino acids: CASSQFRQNNEQFF. The entire variable domain, with the rest obtained from reference TRBV5-1 and TRBJ2-1, is as follows: KAGVTQTPRYLIKTRGQQVTLSCSPISGHRSVSWYQQTPGQGLQFLFEYFSETQRNKGNFPGRFSGRQFSNSRSEMNVSTLELGDSALYLCASSQFRQNNEQFFGPGTRLTVL.

V is TRBV19 and J is TRBJ2-7; D perhaps matches TRBD2 (6 bases). V lost 5 bases to trimming and J lost 3 bases, with 14 bases between them. The CDR3 is 14 residues long. From germline, CDR1 is LNHDA and CDR2 SQIVND (reference sequence). The CDR3 spells CASSSAAGNYEQYF. In DNA, the CDR3 is TGTGCCAGTAGTTCGGCGGCGGGGAACTACGAGCAGTACTTC.

V and J are TRBV5-1 and TRBJ1-5, with 10 nucleotides matching TRBD1. This CDR3 is 15 amino acids long. The V gene's germline CDR1 is SGHRS and CDR2 YFSETQ. The V and J ends lost 4 bases and 6 bases, in that order; junction bases with no gene match: 7. The CDR3 nucleotides read TGCGCCAGCAGCCTTGGGACAGGGGATCTTCAGCCCCAGCATTTT. The encoded protein is CASSLGTGDLQPQHF. Looking up the rest from reference TRBV5-1 and TRBJ1-5 gives the full variable domain: KAGVTQTPRYLIKTRGQQVTLSCSPISGHRSVSWYQQTPGQGLQFLFEYFSETQRNKGNFPGRFSGRQFSNSRSEMNVSTLELGDSALYLCASSLGTGDLQPQHFGDGTRLSIL.

The CDR3 bases are TGTGCCAGCAGCTATGGCGCACTGAACACTGAAGCTTTCTTT. Translation gives CASSYGALNTEAFF. The gene calls are TRBV5-5 and TRBJ1-1, with D uncertain. Germline values: CDR1 SGHKS, CDR2 YYEKEE (reference sequence). Trimming pared 3 bases from V and 0 bases from J, leaving 9 bases between. This CDR3 has 14 amino acids.

The chain employs TRBV9 and TRBJ1-6, with TRBD1 as a possible D gene (5 bases). The CDR3 runs 17 residues. V lost 3 bases, J lost 0 bases, and 13 bases lay in between. From germline, CDR1 is SGDLS and CDR2 YYNGEE. The CDR3 DNA reads as TGTGCCAGCAGCGCAGGGTCTGATAGCTCCTATAATTCACCCCTCCACTTT. It translates to CASSAGSDSSYNSPLHF. The complete variable domain, with remaining parts taken from reference TRBV9 and TRBJ1-6, reads DSGVTQTPKHLITATGQRVTLRCSPRSGDLSVYWYQQSLDQGLQFLIQYYNGEERAKGNILERFSAQQFPDLHSELNLSSLELGDSALYFCASSAGSDSSYNSPLHFGNGTRLTVT.

V gene TRBV27 combines with J gene TRBJ2-5, with 11 bases fitting TRBD2. V lost 6 bases to trimming and J lost 1 base; unmatched junction nucleotides: 16. Germline CDR1 reads MNHEY; CDR2 reads SMNVEV (reference sequence). The CDR3 is made up of 19 amino acids. CDR3 sequence: CASSPYQVSLAGVQETQYF. The CDR3 DNA sequence: TGTGCCAGCAGCCCCTACCAGGTATCACTAGCGGGGGTCCAAGAGACCCAGTACTTC.

The rearrangement joins TRBV5-1 to TRBJ2-6; maybe TRBD1 (5 bases). The V gene's germline CDR1 is SGHRS and CDR2 YFSETQ. Trimming removed 1 base from V and 4 bases from J, with 12 bases in between. CDR3 size: 16 residues. CDR3 residues: CASSLFPGSGANVLTF. The CDR3 nucleotides read TGCGCCAGCAGCTTGTTTCCAGGGTCCGGGGCCAACGTCCTGACTTTC.